A selection of T cell receptor beta chains follows, all from one sample in a study of human T cells and chemical hapten exposure. TCRdb reanalysed the RACE reads using MiXCR and keeps one entry per CDR3 protein. Of tens of thousands of distinct CDR3 sequences listed, roughly 12% are singletons. This sample comprised whole blood, obtained in connection with sensitization to the hapten diphenylcyclopropenone (DPC). These receptors came from a man aged 25-45 years with alopecia areata. Some clones in this sample may be carry-over from other donors' samples. Both conserved end residues are part of each CDR3. The D gene is left open where the match is weak. A row's size may be missing; if present it is once, few, many or a size class.

clone_size	d_call	v_call	j_call	cdr3_aa	cdr3_nt
many	-	TRBV12-3/TRBV12-4	TRBJ2-5	CASSSAPSGLQETQYF	TGTGCCAGCAGTTCAGCCCCCTCGGGACTCCAAGAGACCCAGTACTTC
few	-	TRBV29-1	TRBJ2-5	CRGQGAGGIQYF	TGCAGGGGCCAGGGTGCGGGTGGGATCCAGTACTTC
few	TRBD1	TRBV5-1	TRBJ2-1	CASSLNRGDEQFF	TGCGCCAGCAGCTTGAACAGGGGGGATGAGCAGTTCTTC
-	-	TRBV5-5	TRBJ2-7	CASSLVDGHFSSAYEQYF	TGTGCCAGCAGCTTGGTTGATGGACACTTCAGCTCGGCCTACGAGCAGTACTTC
few	-	TRBV18	TRBJ2-4	CASSPQTNLAKNIQYF	TGTGCCAGCTCACCCCAGACTAATCTAGCCAAAAACATTCAGTACTTC
-	TRBD1	TRBV4-1	TRBJ1-2	CASSQGGGDYGYTF	TGCGCCAGCAGCCAGGGAGGGGGCGACTATGGCTACACCTTC
few	TRBD1	TRBV6-5	TRBJ2-1	CASTETGTGIRTQFF	TGTGCCAGCACCGAGACCGGGACAGGGATCCGAACACAGTTCTTC
many	TRBD1	TRBV2	TRBJ1-2	CATTGGAGEYGYTF	TGTGCCACCACAGGGGGCGCGGGAGAATATGGCTACACCTTC
-	TRBD2	TRBV28	TRBJ2-2	CASNPVRGGRTGELFF	TGTGCCAGCAATCCGGTGCGGGGGGGCCGGACCGGGGAGCTGTTTTTT
-	-	TRBV5-5	TRBJ2-6	CASSLDSSGANVLTF	TGTGCCAGCAGCCTGGACAGTTCTGGGGCCAACGTCCTGACTTTC
few	-	TRBV7-6	TRBJ1-5	CASSLAEGEWAPQHF	TGTGCCAGCAGCTTAGCCGAAGGGGAGTGGGCGCCCCAGCATTTT
-	TRBD1	TRBV7-6	TRBJ2-7	CASSLAGDRAREQYF	TGTGCCAGCAGCTTAGCGGGGGACAGGGCAAGGGAGCAGTACTTC
few	-	TRBV6-2/TRBV6-3	TRBJ1-5	CASSPRNQPQHF	TGTGCCAGCAGTCCCAGAAATCAGCCCCAGCATTTT
many	-	TRBV11-2	TRBJ1-1	CASSLGLRENTEAFF	TGTGCCAGCAGCTTAGGACTAAGGGAGAACACTGAAGCTTTCTTT
many	-	TRBV6-1	TRBJ2-3	CASAVSTDTQYF	TGTGCCTCGGCCGTTAGCACAGATACGCAGTATTTT
many	-	TRBV28	TRBJ2-3	CASSPGYQKADTQYF	TGTGCCAGCAGTCCTGGGTATCAGAAGGCGGATACGCAGTATTTT
many	TRBD1	TRBV12-3/TRBV12-4	TRBJ1-1	CASSRRTGEEAFF	TGTGCCAGCAGCCGCCGGACAGGGGAAGAAGCTTTCTTT
-	TRBD2	TRBV9	TRBJ2-1	CASSVGSGGTSYNEQFF	TGTGCCAGCAGCGTAGGTAGCGGGGGCACCTCCTACAATGAGCAGTTCTTC
many	-	TRBV12-3/TRBV12-4	TRBJ1-5	CASRTGEQPQHF	TGTGCCAGCAGAACTGGGGAGCAGCCCCAGCATTTT
many	-	TRBV25-1	TRBJ1-4	CASVEDEKLFF	TGTGCCAGCGTTGAGGATGAAAAACTGTTTTTT
-	TRBD1	TRBV9	TRBJ2-7	CASSVGGDRGREQYF	TGTGCCAGCAGCGTAGGAGGTGACAGGGGGCGGGAGCAGTACTTC
many	TRBD1	TRBV20-1	TRBJ1-2	CSAGTGTENYGYTF	TGCAGTGCTGGTACCGGGACAGAAAACTATGGCTACACCTTC
many	TRBD2	TRBV20-1	TRBJ2-5	CSAPTSGGPPGETQYF	TGCAGTGCCCCGACTAGCGGGGGGCCACCAGGAGAGACCCAGTACTTC
many	-	TRBV7-8	TRBJ1-5	CASSFRGYSNQPQHF	TGTGCCAGCAGCTTTCGCGGATATAGCAATCAGCCCCAGCATTTT
few	TRBD1	TRBV18	TRBJ1-2	CASSPFDRGYGYTF	TGTGCCAGCTCACCGTTTGACAGGGGCTATGGCTACACCTTC
few	-	TRBV5-1	TRBJ2-1	CASSTTALSSYNEQFF	TGCGCCAGCAGCACGACAGCCTTAAGCTCCTACAATGAGCAGTTCTTC
many	TRBD1	TRBV4-2	TRBJ1-4	CASSLLTGDEKLFF	TGTGCCAGCAGCCTTCTGACAGGGGATGAAAAACTGTTTTTT
few	-	TRBV5-1	TRBJ2-3	CASSRLDSAPDTQYF	TGCGCCAGCAGCCGTTTGGACAGTGCCCCAGATACGCAGTATTTT
-	TRBD1	TRBV2	TRBJ2-2	CASRGTGDAGELFF	TGTGCCAGCAGGGGGACAGGGGATGCCGGGGAGCTGTTTTTT
many	TRBD1	TRBV29-1	TRBJ1-5	CSASGTGDQPQHF	TGCAGCGCGTCCGGGACAGGAGACCAGCCCCAGCATTTT
few	-	TRBV2	TRBJ2-7	CASREGATDPYF	TGTGCCAGCAGGGAGGGGGCGACGGATCCGTACTTC
many	-	TRBV28	TRBJ1-3	CASTRTAGNTIYF	TGTGCCAGCACAAGGACGGCTGGAAACACCATATATTTT
few	-	TRBV15	TRBJ1-5	CATSRDGTISNQPQHF	TGTGCCACCAGCAGAGATGGGACAATTAGCAATCAGCCCCAGCATTTT
-	-	TRBV27	TRBJ2-7	CASSAVGYQLYEQYF	TGTGCCAGCAGTGCGGTGGGCTACCAACTCTACGAGCAGTACTTC
many	TRBD1	TRBV6-1	TRBJ1-4	CASVNRGGEKLFF	TGTGCCAGCGTGAACAGGGGTGGTGAAAAACTGTTTTTT
few	-	TRBV28	TRBJ2-2	CASKNLWEVFF	TGTGCCAGCAAGAACTTATGGGAGGTGTTTTTT
few	TRBD2	TRBV10-3	TRBJ2-2	CAISETSGRTGELFF	TGTGCCATCAGTGAGACTAGCGGGAGAACCGGGGAGCTGTTTTTT
few	-	TRBV29-1	TRBJ2-7	CSVWAYEQYF	TGCAGCGTTTGGGCTTACGAGCAGTACTTC
many	-	TRBV5-5	TRBJ2-1	CASSLAVGAGEGEQFF	TGTGCCAGCAGCTTGGCGGTCGGGGCAGGGGAGGGTGAGCAGTTCTTC
many	-	TRBV27	TRBJ1-5	CASSPPPPGTQPQHF	TGTGCCAGCAGTCCCCCCCCACCTGGAACCCAGCCCCAGCATTTT
many	-	TRBV19	TRBJ1-5	CASSFSYNQPQHF	TGTGCCAGTAGTTTCAGCTATAATCAGCCCCAGCATTTT
many	TRBD1	TRBV29-1	TRBJ1-3	CSVTGDSGNTIYF	TGCAGCGTTACAGGGGATTCTGGAAACACCATATATTTT
few	TRBD1	TRBV7-9	TRBJ1-5	CASSSRTGQDQPQHF	TGTGCCAGCAGCTCCAGGACAGGGCAGGACCAGCCCCAGCATTTT
-	-	TRBV9	TRBJ2-7	CASSAVARAPYEQYF	TGTGCCAGCAGCGCAGTTGCAAGGGCCCCCTACGAGCAGTACTTC
-	-	TRBV7-9	TRBJ1-5	CASSLGPPGLNQPQHF	TGTGCCAGCAGCTTAGGGCCCCCAGGGTTAAATCAGCCCCAGCATTTT
few	TRBD2	TRBV5-1	TRBJ2-3	CASSEGLAGVMGTDTQYF	TGCGCCAGCAGCGAGGGACTAGCGGGGGTGATGGGCACAGATACGCAGTATTTT
many	-	TRBV6-2/TRBV6-3	TRBJ2-7	CASSYSPGKGIYEQYF	TGTGCCAGCAGTTACTCACCCGGGAAAGGTATCTACGAGCAGTACTTC
-	-	TRBV6-4	TRBJ1-1	CASSENGGREAFF	TGTGCCAGCAGTGAAAATGGGGGGAGAGAAGCTTTCTTT
once	-	TRBV7-2	TRBJ1-1	CASSNNRAGTEAFF	TGTGCCAGCAGCAACAACCGAGCCGGGACTGAAGCTTTCTTT
-	-	TRBV7-9	TRBJ1-2	CASSLLDYGYTF	TGTGCCAGCAGCTTACTTGACTATGGCTACACCTTC
many	-	TRBV12-3/TRBV12-4	TRBJ1-1	CASSLPGWSGLEAFF	TGTGCCAGCAGTTTACCGGGGTGGTCGGGCTTAGAAGCTTTCTTT
many	-	TRBV29-1	TRBJ2-3	CSASQLGGSTDTQYF	TGCAGCGCATCCCAATTAGGGGGTTCCACAGATACGCAGTATTTT
once	TRBD1	TRBV5-1	TRBJ1-2	CASRRDRANYGYTF	TGCGCCAGCAGAAGAGACAGGGCTAACTATGGCTACACCTTC
-	-	TRBV7-3	TRBJ2-5	CASSSTGGSTTQYF	TGTGCCAGCAGCTCCACCGGCGGCTCTACGACTCAGTACTTC
few	-	TRBV5-1	TRBJ1-1	CASSLDSSAEAFF	TGCGCCAGCAGCTTGGATTCCAGCGCTGAAGCTTTCTTT
-	-	TRBV9	TRBJ1-2	CASSAYRDFHGYTF	TGTGCCAGCAGCGCTTACAGGGATTTTCATGGCTACACCTTC
many	-	TRBV7-3	TRBJ2-2	CASSQPSGQNTGELFF	TGTGCCAGCAGCCAGCCTAGTGGTCAAAACACCGGGGAGCTGTTTTTT
many	-	TRBV7-2	TRBJ1-1	CASSPPGATRGAFF	TGTGCCAGCAGCCCCCCTGGGGCCACGAGAGGAGCTTTCTTT
few	TRBD1	TRBV7-9	TRBJ2-3	CASSLSTGDVTDTQYF	TGTGCCAGCAGCTTAAGTACAGGGGATGTGACAGATACGCAGTATTTT